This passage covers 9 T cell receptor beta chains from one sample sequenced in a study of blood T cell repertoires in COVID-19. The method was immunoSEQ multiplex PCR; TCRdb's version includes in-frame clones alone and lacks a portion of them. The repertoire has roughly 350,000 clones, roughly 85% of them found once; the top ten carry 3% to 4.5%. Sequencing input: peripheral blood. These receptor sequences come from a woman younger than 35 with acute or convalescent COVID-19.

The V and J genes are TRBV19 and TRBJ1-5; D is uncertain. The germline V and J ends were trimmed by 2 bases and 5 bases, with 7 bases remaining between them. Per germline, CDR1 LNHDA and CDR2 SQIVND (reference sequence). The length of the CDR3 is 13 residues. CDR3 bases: TGTGCCAGTAGTATACCGGGTTATCAGCCCCAGCATTTT. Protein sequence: CASSIPGYQPQHF.

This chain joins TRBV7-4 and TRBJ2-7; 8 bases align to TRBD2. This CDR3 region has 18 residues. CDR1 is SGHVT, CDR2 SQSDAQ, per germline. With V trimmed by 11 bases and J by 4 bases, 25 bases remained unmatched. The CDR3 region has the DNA TGTGCCGCCTTCTCCGGAGGGGAAACGGGAGGGCCTGGGTACGAGCAGTACTTC. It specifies CAAFSGGETGGPGYEQYF. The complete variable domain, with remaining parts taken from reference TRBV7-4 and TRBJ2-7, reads GAGVSQSPRYKVAKRGRDVALRCDSISGHVTLYWYRQTLGQGSEVLTYSQSDAQRDKSGRPSGRFSAERPERSVSTLKIQRTEQGDSAVYLCAAFSGGETGGPGYEQYFGPGTRLTVT.

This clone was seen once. The CDR3 coding sequence is TGTGCCAGCAGCGTAGAATCCCACAGGCGGTATTCACCCCTCCACTTT. Amino acid sequence: CASSVESHRRYSPLHF. The gene calls are TRBV9 and TRBJ1-6, with TRBD1 as a possible D gene (5 bases). This CDR3 has 16 residues. Germline assignment: CDR1 SGDLS and CDR2 YYNGEE. V was shortened by 0 bases and J by 8 bases, with 15 bases between the two germline ends.

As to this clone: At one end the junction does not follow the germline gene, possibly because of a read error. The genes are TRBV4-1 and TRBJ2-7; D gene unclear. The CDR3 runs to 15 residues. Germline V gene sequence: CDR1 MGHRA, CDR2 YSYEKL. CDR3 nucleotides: TGCGCCAGCAGCCAAGATCCTTTGGGCACAAACCCTTCTACCTTC. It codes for CASSQDPLGTNPSTF.

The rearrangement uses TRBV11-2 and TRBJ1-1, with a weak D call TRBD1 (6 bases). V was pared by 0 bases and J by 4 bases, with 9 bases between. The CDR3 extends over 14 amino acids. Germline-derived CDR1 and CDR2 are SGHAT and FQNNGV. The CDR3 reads CASSLDRGPTEAFF. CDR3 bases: TGTGCCAGCAGCTTAGACAGGGGACCCACTGAAGCTTTCTTT.

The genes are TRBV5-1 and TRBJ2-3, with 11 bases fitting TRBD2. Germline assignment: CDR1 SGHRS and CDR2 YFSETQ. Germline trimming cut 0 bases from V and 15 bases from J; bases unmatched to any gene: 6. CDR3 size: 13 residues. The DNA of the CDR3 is TGCGCCAGCAGCTTGGATAGCGGGGGGGCACTCTATTTT. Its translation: CASSLDSGGALYF.

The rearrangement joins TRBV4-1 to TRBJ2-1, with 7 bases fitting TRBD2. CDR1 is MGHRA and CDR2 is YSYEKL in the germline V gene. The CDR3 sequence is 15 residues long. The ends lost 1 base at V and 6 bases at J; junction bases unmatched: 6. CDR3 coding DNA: TGCGCCAGCAGCCAAGGGGCGGGAGATGGCAATGAGCAGTTCTTC. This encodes CASSQGAGDGNEQFF.

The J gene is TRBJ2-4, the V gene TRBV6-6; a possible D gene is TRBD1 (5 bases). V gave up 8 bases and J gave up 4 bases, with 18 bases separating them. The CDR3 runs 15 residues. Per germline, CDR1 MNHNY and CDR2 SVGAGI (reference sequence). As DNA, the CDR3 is TGTGCCAGCTACTCCATGGGGCTAACGAAAAACATTCAGTACTTC. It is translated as CASYSMGLTKNIQYF.

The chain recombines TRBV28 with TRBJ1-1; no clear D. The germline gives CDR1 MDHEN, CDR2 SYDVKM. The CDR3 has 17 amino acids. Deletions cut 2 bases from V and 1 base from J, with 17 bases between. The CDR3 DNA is TGTGCCAGCAGTTTACGGCGCCTCGGAGAGTGGAACACTGAAGCTTTCTTT. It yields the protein CASSLRRLGEWNTEAFF. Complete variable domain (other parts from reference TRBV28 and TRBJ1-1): DVKVTQSSRYLVKRTGEKVFLECVQDMDHENMFWYRQDPGLGLRLIYFSYDVKMKEKGDIPEGYSVSREKKERFSLILESASTNQTSMYLCASSLRRLGEWNTEAFFGQGTRLTVV.